Shown below are 27 T cell receptor beta chains from a single sample sequenced in a study of long-term antiretroviral therapy in people with HIV. Survey-level immunoSEQ v3.0 assays were run. The repertoire was sequenced with immunoSEQ multiplex PCR; TCRdb's copy has only in-frame clones and lacks some. The sample lists 25,000 to 30,000 clones; over 90% were seen once. Here the sequenced sample was unsorted PBMCs, taken approximately 6.3 years after starting antiretroviral therapy. Receptors were obtained from a woman aged 40 to 55 with HIV.

This chain links TRBV7-2 with TRBJ1-2; TRBD1 matches 7 bases. CDR3 length: 13 residues. After removal of 1 base from V and 4 bases from J, the junction contained 0 bases not matched to a gene. The germline CDR1 and CDR2 sequences are SGHTA and FQGNSA. In nucleotides, the CDR3 is TGTGCCAGCAGCTTAGGGACAGGCTATGGCTACACCTTC. It specifies CASSLGTGYGYTF.

The chain couples TRBV11-3 to TRBJ2-2, with D hard to call. The CDR3 loop spans 12 amino acids. V lost 0 bases and J lost 7, with 3 bases in between. Germline CDR1 and CDR2: SGHNT and YENEEA. The DNA for the CDR3 is TGTGCCAGCAGCTTAGAGGGCGGGGAGCTGTTTTTT. Amino acid sequence: CASSLEGGELFF.

J is TRBJ1-6 and V is TRBV29-1; D uncertain. CDR3 length equals 15 residues. The V gene's germline CDR1 is SQVTM and CDR2 ANQGSEA. V was cut by 6 bases and J by 0 bases, with 12 bases left in between. The CDR3 here is CSVRTDSSYNSPLHF. CDR3 DNA sequence: TGCAGCGTCCGGACCGATAGCTCCTATAATTCACCCCTCCACTTT. Full variable domain (missing parts from reference TRBV29-1 and TRBJ1-6): SAVISQKPSRDICQRGTSLTIQCQVDSQVTMMFWYRQQPGQSLTLIATANQGSEATYESGFVIDKFPISRPNLTFSTLTVSNMSPEDSSIYLCSVRTDSSYNSPLHFGNGTRLTVT.

CDR3 in amino acids: CSVETNTEAFF. CDR3 coding DNA: TGCAGCGTTGAGACGAACACTGAAGCTTTCTTT. V gene TRBV29-1 combines with J gene TRBJ1-1, with D unclear. Germline assignment: CDR1 SQVTM and CDR2 ANQGSEA. Deletions cut 3 bases from V and 1 base from J, with 3 bases between. The CDR3 is 11 amino acids.

V usage is TRBV7-2 and J usage is TRBJ2-2, with unresolved D. There are 12 residues in the CDR3. Germline-derived CDR1 and CDR2 are SGHTA and FQGNSA. V was clipped by 0 bases and J by 10 bases, with 6 bases between them. The CDR3 coding sequence is TGTGCCAGCAGCTTAGCGCGTGAGGAGCTGTTTTTT. Its protein is CASSLAREELFF. The variable domain in full, completed from reference TRBV7-2 and TRBJ2-2, reads GAGVSQSPSNKVTEKGKDVELRCDPISGHTALYWYRQSLGQGLEFLIYFQGNSAPDKSGLPSDRFSAERTGGSVSTLTIQRTQQEDSAVYLCASSLAREELFFGEGSRLTVL.

The chain carries TRBV19 and TRBJ1-1; TRBD1 aligns across 9 bases. V shed 4 bases, J shed 6 bases, and the junction held 9 bases outside the gene matches. The CDR3 spans 15 residues. Germline values: CDR1 LNHDA, CDR2 SQIVND (reference sequence). CDR3 region: CASSKLTGGFAEAFF. Here the CDR3 DNA reads TGTGCCAGTAGTAAGCTGACAGGGGGGTTCGCTGAAGCTTTCTTT.

The chain carries TRBV14 and TRBJ1-1, with TRBD1 identical over 9 bases. This CDR3 contains 16 residues. V dropped 2 bases and J dropped 6; count of bases not matched to a gene: 10. CDR1 is SGHDN, CDR2 FVKESK, per germline. CDR3 in DNA: TGTGCCAGCAGCCAAAGTCTCGGACAGGGGAAGGCTGAAGCTTTCTTT. Translating gives CASSQSLGQGKAEAFF.

This rearrangement joins TRBV9 to TRBJ2-3, with unresolved D. The CDR3 runs 15 residues. Between the trimmed V and J ends, which lost 7 bases and 0 bases, there was a span of 15 bases. CDR1 is SGDLS and CDR2 is YYNGEE in the germline V gene. The CDR3 is CASASTSRSTDTQYF. In DNA, the CDR3 is TGTGCCAGCGCCAGCACCAGTAGGAGCACAGATACGCAGTATTTT.

The V and J genes are TRBV27 and TRBJ2-5; 9 nucleotides align to TRBD1. The V and J ends lost 4 bases and 1 base, in that order; junction bases with no gene match: 10. This CDR3 is 17 amino acids long. Looked up from germline, CDR1 is MNHEY and CDR2 is SMNVEV (reference sequence). CDR3 DNA: TGTGCCAGCAGTTCGACAGGGGGACGGGTATCCCAAGAGACCCAGTACTTC. This sequence encodes CASSSTGGRVSQETQYF.

The J gene is TRBJ2-3, the V gene TRBV7-8, with 8 positions matching TRBD1. The CDR3 contains 15 residues. V was pared by 4 bases and J by 1 base, with 4 bases of the junction left unmatched. Germline V gives CDR1 SGHVS, CDR2 FQNEAQ. Written as DNA, the CDR3 is TGTGCCAGCAGCTCAGGGGGCATCGGCACAGATACGCAGTATTTT. This encodes CASSSGGIGTDTQYF.

The chain couples TRBV18 to TRBJ1-5; 7 nucleotides agree with TRBD1. Germline CDR1 reads KGHSH; CDR2 reads LQKENI. This CDR3 region has 17 residues. V was clipped by 1 base and J by 0 bases; unmatched bases: 6. CDR3 nucleotide sequence: TGTGCCAGCTCACCACGAGGACAGGACATTAGCAATCAGCCCCAGCATTTT. It encodes CASSPRGQDISNQPQHF.

The chain uses TRBV5-6 and TRBJ1-2, with 8 bases that match TRBD1. V trimming: 4 bases; J trimming: 8 bases; junction bases outside the gene matches: 4. Germline V lookup: CDR1 SGHDT, CDR2 YYEEEE. The CDR3 is 12 amino acids. CDR3 sequence (DNA): TGTGCCAGCAGCCGGACAGGGTTCGGCTACACCTTC. It specifies CASSRTGFGYTF.

The chain recombines TRBV4-3 with TRBJ1-6, with 9 bases aligning to TRBD1. This CDR3 is 14 amino acids long. J lost 11 bases, V lost 0 bases, and 2 bases had no gene match. Germline lookup yields CDR1 LGHNA and CDR2 YSLEER. CDR3 protein: CASSQETGGPPLHF. CDR3 nucleotide sequence: TGCGCCAGCAGCCAAGAGACAGGGGGGCCACCCCTCCACTTT.

The count of this clone is one. V usage is TRBV19 and J usage is TRBJ1-1; D unresolved. Germline-derived CDR1 and CDR2 are LNHDA and SQIVND (reference sequence). V gave up 3 bases and J gave up 1 base, with 12 bases separating them. The CDR3 contains 15 residues. DNA of the CDR3: TGTGCCAGTAGTATCGTGGACTTCAGGAACACTGAAGCTTTCTTT. Translating gives CASSIVDFRNTEAFF.

J is TRBJ1-1 and V is TRBV7-6, with TRBD1 matching over 10 bases. This CDR3 has 14 amino acids. Per germline, CDR1 SGHVS and CDR2 FNYEAQ. V was clipped by 3 bases and J by 4 bases; unmatched bases: 2. The CDR3 coding sequence is TGTGCCAGCAGCTTGGGGACAGGGGCCACTGAAGCTTTCTTT. It codes for CASSLGTGATEAFF.

This clone was picked up one time. The J gene is TRBJ2-5, the V gene TRBV19, with unresolved D. Deletions cut 10 bases from V and 3 bases from J, with 6 bases between. The germline gives CDR1 LNHDA, CDR2 SQIVND (reference sequence). The CDR3 has 10 amino acids. This chain's CDR3 is CATSEETQYF. CDR3 in DNA: TGTGCCACCTCAGAAGAGACCCAGTACTTC.

The chain has TRBV7-2 and TRBJ2-7, with D unclear. The CDR3 runs to 13 residues. V lost 4 bases and J 2 bases, leaving 9 bases between the germline ends. Germline loops: CDR1 SGHTA, CDR2 FQGNSA. DNA for the CDR3: TGTGCCAGCAGCTCGGACGTGGCCTACGAGCAGTACTTC. It is translated as CASSSDVAYEQYF.

Only one count was recorded for this clone. The gene calls are TRBV7-2 and TRBJ2-3; D is undetermined. V gave up 5 bases and J gave up 0 bases, with 15 bases separating them. Germline V gives CDR1 SGHTA, CDR2 FQGNSA. The CDR3 length is 16 residues. CDR3 loop: CASSQSGGVSTDTQYF. DNA of the CDR3: TGTGCCAGCAGCCAATCGGGTGGCGTTAGCACAGATACGCAGTATTTT.

This chain connects TRBV7-3 to TRBJ1-2; D perhaps matches TRBD1 (5 bases). CDR3 length: 16 residues. Germline loops: CDR1 SGHTA, CDR2 FQGTGA. Trimming pared 0 bases from V and 4 bases from J, leaving 15 bases between. CDR3 amino acids: CASSLTPKGMGYGYTF. In nucleotides, the CDR3 is TGTGCCAGCAGCTTAACGCCGAAGGGGATGGGCTATGGCTACACCTTC.

The J gene is TRBJ1-3, the V gene TRBV7-2; perhaps TRBD1 as D (6 bases). V lost 4 bases, J lost 0 bases, and 22 bases lay in between. CDR1 and CDR2 from the germline V gene are SGHTA and FQGNSA. The length of the CDR3 is 19 residues. The CDR3 is CASSSQQGFGLGSGNTIYF. DNA of the CDR3: TGTGCCAGCAGCTCGCAACAGGGATTTGGGTTGGGCTCTGGAAACACCATATATTTT.

To note about this clone: Within the sample, other DNA sequences also encode this same CDR3. The CDR3 loop reads CAISERGQDGYTF. In nucleotides, the CDR3 is TGTGCCATCAGTGAGAGGGGGCAGGATGGCTACACCTTC. The J gene is TRBJ1-2, the V gene TRBV10-3; 7 bases line up with TRBD1. The CDR3 runs to 13 residues. With V trimmed by 2 bases and J by 6 bases, 3 bases remained unmatched. Germline assignment: CDR1 ENHRY and CDR2 SYGVKD.

The rearrangement uses TRBV9 and TRBJ1-2; D unresolved. In germline, CDR1 is SGDLS, CDR2 YYNGEE. Trimming stripped 9 bases from V and 0 bases from J, with 18 bases between. The length of the CDR3 is 15 residues. This CDR3 reads CATTREADPNYGYTF. DNA for the CDR3: TGTGCCACCACTAGAGAGGCAGATCCTAACTATGGCTACACCTTC.

The table lists this clone with a few counts. The chain combines TRBV6-6 with TRBJ1-2, with D unclear. CDR1 is MNHNY, CDR2 SVGAGI, per germline (reference sequence). V was shortened by 4 bases and J by 4 bases, with 13 bases between the two germline ends. CDR3 length: 14 amino acids. DNA for the CDR3: TGTGCCAGCAGTTCCCTAACTTCAGGCTATGGCTACACCTTC. Its translation is CASSSLTSGYGYTF.

The V and J genes are TRBV7-3 and TRBJ1-1; the D gene is possibly TRBD1 (6 bases). The germline gives CDR1 SGHTA, CDR2 FQGTGA. This CDR3 comprises 14 residues. V lost 1 base to trimming and J lost 6 bases, with 12 bases between them. The CDR3 region has the DNA TGTGCCAGCAGCTTAAGTGGGGGCGTCGCTGAAGCTTTCTTT. Translating it yields CASSLSGGVAEAFF.

V and J are TRBV19 and TRBJ2-7; the match to TRBD1 covers 9 bases. Losses at the gene ends were 3 bases for V and 2 bases for J; bases not matched to a gene: 5. CDR1 and CDR2 from the germline V gene are LNHDA and SQIVND (reference sequence). This CDR3 is built from 15 residues. CDR3 coding DNA: TGTGCCAGTAGTATTAGGGACAGGGACCCCTACGAGCAGTACTTC. This codes for CASSIRDRDPYEQYF.

J is TRBJ1-4 and V is TRBV7-9; D call uncertain. This CDR3 spans 13 amino acids. Germline CDR1 reads SEHNR; CDR2 reads FQNEAQ (reference sequence). Trimming took off 3 bases at V and 8 bases at J, with 10 bases between the two ends. This CDR3 is CASSFGSQEKLFF. For the CDR3, the DNA is TGTGCCAGCAGCTTTGGTTCCCAGGAAAAACTGTTTTTT.

This chain joins TRBV29-1 and TRBJ2-7; 8 bases align to TRBD2. The V gene's germline CDR1 is SQVTM and CDR2 ANQGSEA. This CDR3 is built from 12 residues. V lost 6 bases and J lost 5; bases outside the gene matches: 6. CDR3 DNA: TGCAGCGTAGAACGGGGGGGCGACGAGCAGTACTTC. Translating gives CSVERGGDEQYF.